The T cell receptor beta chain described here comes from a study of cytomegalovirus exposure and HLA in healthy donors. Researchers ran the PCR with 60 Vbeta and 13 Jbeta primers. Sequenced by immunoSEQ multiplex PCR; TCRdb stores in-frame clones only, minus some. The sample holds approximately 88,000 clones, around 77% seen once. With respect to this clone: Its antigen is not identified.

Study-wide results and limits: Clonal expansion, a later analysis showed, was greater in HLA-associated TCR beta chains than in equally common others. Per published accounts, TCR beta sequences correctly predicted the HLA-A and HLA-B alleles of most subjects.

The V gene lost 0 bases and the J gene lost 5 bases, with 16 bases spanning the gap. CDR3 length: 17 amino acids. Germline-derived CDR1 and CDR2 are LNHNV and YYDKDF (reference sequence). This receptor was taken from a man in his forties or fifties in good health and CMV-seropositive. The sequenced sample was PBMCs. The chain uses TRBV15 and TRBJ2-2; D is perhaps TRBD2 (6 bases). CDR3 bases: TGTGCCACCAGCAGAGATCTGGCGGGTCGGGGGACCGGGGAGCTGTTTTTT. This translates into CATSRDLAGRGTGELFF.